These 20 T cell receptor beta chains share one sample of origin, sequenced in a study of T cell clonality in common variable immunodeficiency. The assay was immunoSEQ multiplex PCR, and TCRdb's table has in-frame clones only and misses some. The profile covers 25,000 to 30,000 clones, none occurring a single time. Antigens for these TCRs are unknown. Study outcomes and limitations: In common variable immunodeficiency, TCR beta chains reportedly carried fewer deletions and N-nucleotide insertions.

The sample consisted of peripheral blood mononuclear cells. All receptors come from a human donor with common variable immunodeficiency.

Of note for this clone: Sequencing ends 3 residues short of the CDR3 end; the germline J gene provides the rest. V is TRBV2 and J is TRBJ2-7; D is uncertain. Between the trimmed V and J ends, which lost 2 bases and 0 bases, there was a span of 11 bases. Germline V CDR1 and CDR2: SNHLY, FYNNEI. The CDR3 extends over 15 amino acids. The CDR3 region is CASSEWVQNSYEQYF. CDR3 bases read: TGTGCCAGCAGTGAATGGGTACAGAACTCCTACGAG. The entire variable domain, with the rest obtained from reference TRBV2 and TRBJ2-7, is as follows: EPEVTQTPSHQVTQMGQEVILRCVPISNHLYFYWYRQILGQKVEFLVSFYNNEISEKSEIFDDQFSVERPDGSNFTLKIRSTKLEDSAMYFCASSEWVQNSYEQYFGPGTRLTVT.

With regard to this clone: The read ends 3 residues before the CDR3 terminus; that terminus is restored from the germline J gene. The chain combines TRBV11-2 with TRBJ1-4; D is unresolved. Trimming pared 0 bases from V and 8 bases from J, leaving 7 bases between. Germline loops: CDR1 SGHAT, CDR2 FQNNGV. This CDR3 has 13 residues. The sequenced part of the CDR3 DNA is TGTGCCAGCAGCTTAGACCGGCGGGAAAAA. Translated, it gives CASSLDRREK. The complete CDR3 protein is CASSLDRREKLFF.

At least ten counts were recorded for this clone. The CDR3 extends 3 residues past the end of the read, so its final part is completed from the germline J gene. The chain uses TRBV11-3 and TRBJ2-1, with D possibly being TRBD1 (6 bases). The length of the CDR3 is 14 residues. Germline lookup yields CDR1 SGHNT and CDR2 YENEEA. V lost 5 bases to trimming and J lost 6 bases, with 14 bases between them. The DNA read from the CDR3 is TGTGCCAGCAGCCCCCACAGGGAGTCCAATGAG. Translated, it gives CASSPHRESNE. The complete CDR3 protein is CASSPHRESNEQFF.

Comments on this clone: The missing CDR3 end, 3 residues past where the read stops, is filled in from the germline J gene. The chain is built from TRBV30 and TRBJ1-4, with TRBD1 identical over 8 bases. With V trimmed by 2 bases and J by 7 bases, 15 bases remained unmatched. Looked up from germline, CDR1 is GTSNPN and CDR2 is SVGIG (reference sequence). There are 17 residues in the CDR3. CDR3 DNA (partial): TGTGCCTGGAGTACGGGGACAGGACCTTTTAAGGGTGAAAAA. It specifies CAWSTGTGPFKGEK. In full, the CDR3 reads CAWSTGTGPFKGEKLFF.

There are a few counts of this clone. The read ends 3 residues early relative to the CDR3; the germline J gene fills the gap. The chain has TRBV29-1 and TRBJ2-3; 9 bases fit TRBD2. Germline loops: CDR1 SQVTM, CDR2 ANQGSEA. This CDR3 region has 14 residues. V gave up 7 bases and J gave up 6 bases; unmatched junction bases: 11. Here the CDR3 reads CSAIKAAGGDTQYF. Incomplete CDR3 DNA: TGCAGCGCAATTAAGGCTGCGGGAGGGGATACG.

Note on this clone: The observed sequence ends 3 residues before the CDR3 terminus, with the missing tail filled in from the germline J gene. This sequence joins TRBV20-1 and TRBJ2-7; TRBD2 might be the D (5 bases). V was cut by 8 bases and J by 3 bases, with 14 bases left in between. The length of the CDR3 is 12 residues. CDR1 DFQATT and CDR2 SNEGSKA come from the germline V gene (reference sequence). CDR3 residues: CSPRTRSYEQYF. The CDR3 DNA, read in part, is TGCAGTCCACGTACTAGGAGCTACGAG.

This clone was counted at least ten times. The CDR3 end lies 3 residues beyond the end of the read and is filled in from the germline J gene. The V call is TRBV5-1, the J call TRBJ2-7, with TRBD2 identical over 8 bases. Germline trimming cut 0 bases from V and 4 bases from J; bases unmatched to any gene: 12. There are 17 residues in the CDR3. CDR1 SGHRS and CDR2 YFSETQ come from the germline V gene. The part of the CDR3 DNA that was read is TGCGCCAGCAGCTTGGCCGGCGGGGGGCATAAAAAATACGAG. Encoded protein: CASSLAGGGHKKYE. The whole CDR3 is CASSLAGGGHKKYEQYF.

This clone was observed at least ten times. The CDR3 bases that were read are TGTGCCAGCAGCATTGGGACAGGGGGGGACAATGAG. Residues: CASSIGTGGDNE. In full, the CDR3 reads CASSIGTGGDNEQFF. The rearrangement joins TRBV7-9 to TRBJ2-1; 11 bases line up with TRBD1. The CDR3 is cut off 3 residues early in the read; its end comes from the germline J gene. The germline V gene encodes CDR1 SEHNR and CDR2 FQNEAQ (reference sequence). The CDR3 extends over 15 amino acids. V was pared by 5 bases and J by 5 bases, with 5 bases of the junction left unmatched.

Comments on this clone: Read data end 3 residues before the CDR3 end; the end is taken from the germline J gene. The rearrangement uses TRBV2 and TRBJ1-6; TRBD1 might be the D (6 bases). V was pared by 4 bases and J by 4 bases, with 8 bases between. Germline loops: CDR1 SNHLY, CDR2 FYNNEI. This CDR3 region has 14 residues. CDR3 sequence: CASSADSYNSPLHF. The part of the CDR3 DNA that was read is TGTGCCAGCAGTGCGGACAGTTATAATTCACCC. The whole variable domain, remainder taken from reference TRBV2 and TRBJ1-6, is EPEVTQTPSHQVTQMGQEVILRCVPISNHLYFYWYRQILGQKVEFLVSFYNNEISEKSEIFDDQFSVERPDGSNFTLKIRSTKLEDSAMYFCASSADSYNSPLHFGNGTRLTVT.

This clone was found many times. The read stops 3 residues short of the end of the CDR3; the missing end is completed from the germline J gene. The rearrangement links TRBV5-1 to TRBJ2-1; 7 nucleotides align to TRBD1. Unmatched junction bases numbered 6, after V lost 0 bases and J lost 3 bases. The germline gives CDR1 SGHRS, CDR2 YFSETQ. CDR3 length: 16 amino acids. Partial CDR3 DNA: TGCGCCAGCAGCTTGGTCACAGGGGTGGACTACAATGAG. This codes for CASSLVTGVDYNE. The whole CDR3 sequence is CASSLVTGVDYNEQFF.

This clone occurred many times. The CDR3 end lies 3 residues beyond the end of the read and is filled in from the germline J gene. The rearrangement links TRBV7-4 to TRBJ2-7; possible D gene TRBD2, 5 bases. The CDR3 extends over 15 amino acids. The germline V and J ends were trimmed by 1 base and 0 bases, with 10 bases remaining between them. Germline V gene lookup returns CDR1 SGHVT and CDR2 SQSDAQ. CDR3 bases read: TGTGCCAGCAGCTTAGATCGGGGTTGCTCCTACGAG. The encoded protein is CASSLDRGCSYE. The whole CDR3 protein reads CASSLDRGCSYEQYF. The full variable domain, rest sourced from reference TRBV7-4 and TRBJ2-7, is GAGVSQSPRYKVAKRGRDVALRCDSISGHVTLYWYRQTLGQGSEVLTYSQSDAQRDKSGRPSGRFSAERPERSVSTLKIQRTEQGDSAVYLCASSLDRGCSYEQYFGPGTRLTVT.

This clone was observed many times. The read is 3 residues too short to cover the CDR3 end, so that end is filled in from the germline J gene. The chain joins TRBV5-6 to TRBJ1-1; possibly TRBD1 for D (6 bases). V lost 4 bases to trimming and J lost 6 bases, with 19 bases between them. The CDR3 spans 15 residues. CDR1 is SGHDT and CDR2 is YYEEEE in the germline V gene. CDR3 in amino acids: CASSGPQQGPAEAFF. Partial CDR3 DNA: TGTGCCAGCAGCGGCCCTCAACAGGGCCCTGCTGAA.

As for this clone: The CDR3 end lies 3 residues beyond the end of the read and is filled in from the germline J gene. The rearrangement uses TRBV18 and TRBJ1-1; D is unresolved. The CDR3 has 13 residues. The V end was cut by 5 bases, the J end by 1 base, with 8 bases between. CDR1 is KGHSH, CDR2 LQKENI, per germline. CDR3: CASSAQANTEAFF. CDR3 DNA, as far as it was read: TGTGCCAGCTCAGCTCAGGCGAACACTGAA. The full variable domain, rest sourced from reference TRBV18 and TRBJ1-1, is NAGVMQNPRHLVRRRGQEARLRCSPMKGHSHVYWYRQLPEEGLKFMVYLQKENIIDESGMPKERFSAEFPKEGPSILRIQQVVRGDSAAYFCASSAQANTEAFFGQGTRLTVV.

This clone came up many times. The sequenced fragment ends 3 residues before the CDR3 boundary, so the rest is inferred from the germline J gene. This chain links TRBV28 with TRBJ2-5; maybe TRBD2 (6 bases). This CDR3 has 17 amino acids. V dropped 2 bases and J dropped 0 bases, with 16 bases sitting between them. The germline V gene has CDR1 MDHEN and CDR2 SYDVKM. The CDR3 bases that were read are TGTGCCAGCAGTTTACGAGTCGGAGGGTTCTACCAAGAGACC. Translated: CASSLRVGGFYQET. The complete CDR3 sequence is CASSLRVGGFYQETQYF.

This clone was counted many times. The read gets to within 3 residues of the CDR3 end, and the germline J gene fills in the rest. J is TRBJ2-5 and V is TRBV5-1; D may be TRBD1 (5 bases). Germline CDR1 and CDR2: SGHRS and YFSETQ. Trimming took 0 bases from V and 1 from J, leaving 10 bases between them. This CDR3 spans 15 amino acids. The sequenced CDR3 bases are TGCGCCAGCAGCTTGGCCGGACAACTCCAAGAGACC. Protein sequence: CASSLAGQLQET. The whole CDR3 reads CASSLAGQLQETQYF.

This clone was observed at least ten times. The read stops 3 residues short of the end of the CDR3; the missing end is completed from the germline J gene. This chain joins TRBV6-2 or TRBV6-3 and TRBJ2-3; 13 bases fit TRBD2. Germline-derived CDR1 and CDR2 are MNHEY and SVGEGT. V shed 6 bases and J 7 bases; nucleotides not matched to a gene: 13. This CDR3 comprises 17 residues. CDR3 amino acids: CASSHEFGLAGENTQYF. The DNA read from the CDR3 is TGTGCCAGCAGCCACGAATTCGGACTAGCGGGAGAGAATACG.

Concerning this clone: Coverage ceases 3 residues before the CDR3 finishes, and the germline J gene fills in the end. The rearrangement uses TRBV7-3 and TRBJ2-3; D is possibly TRBD1 (5 bases). Deletions cut 2 bases from V and 4 bases from J, with 13 bases between. This CDR3 comprises 15 residues. The germline V gene has CDR1 SGHTA and CDR2 FQGTGA. This chain's CDR3 is CASSLDQGYADTQYF. Incomplete CDR3 DNA: TGTGCCAGCAGCTTAGATCAGGGTTACGCAGATACG.

This clone was found a few times. CDR3 residues: CASSLIDIYGYTF. The part of the CDR3 DNA that was read is TGTGCCAGCAGCTTAATTGACATCTATGGC. This rearrangement joins TRBV7-2 to TRBJ1-2; D unclear. The read comes to an end 3 residues before the CDR3 does, leaving the germline J gene to fill in the end. Between the trimmed V and J ends, which lost 2 bases and 4 bases, there was a span of 8 bases. In germline, CDR1 is SGHTA, CDR2 FQGNSA. CDR3 size: 13 residues.

This clone turned up a few times. The read stops 3 residues short of the end of the CDR3; the missing end is completed from the germline J gene. The gene calls are TRBV18 and TRBJ1-2, with 9 bases identical to TRBD1. The V gene's germline CDR1 is KGHSH and CDR2 LQKENI. This CDR3 contains 16 residues. V was pared by 2 bases and J by 3 bases, with 7 bases of the junction left unmatched. The part of the CDR3 DNA that was read is TGTGCCAGCTCACCAAACAGGGGGCTCGGGTACTATGGC. Translation gives CASSPNRGLGYYG. In full, the CDR3 reads CASSPNRGLGYYGYTF.

There are a few counts of this clone. From the germline J gene comes the end of the CDR3, since the read stops 3 residues before it. The chain combines TRBV20-1 with TRBJ2-3; 9 bases agree with TRBD2. Unmatched junction bases numbered 10, after V lost 3 bases and J lost 3 bases. The CDR3 extends over 16 amino acids. CDR1 and CDR2 from the germline V gene are DFQATT and SNEGSKA (reference sequence). CDR3 bases read: TGCAGTGCTAGTAGGTTGCGGGAGGGCCTGACAGATACG. Residues: CSASRLREGLTDT. The whole CDR3 is CSASRLREGLTDTQYF.